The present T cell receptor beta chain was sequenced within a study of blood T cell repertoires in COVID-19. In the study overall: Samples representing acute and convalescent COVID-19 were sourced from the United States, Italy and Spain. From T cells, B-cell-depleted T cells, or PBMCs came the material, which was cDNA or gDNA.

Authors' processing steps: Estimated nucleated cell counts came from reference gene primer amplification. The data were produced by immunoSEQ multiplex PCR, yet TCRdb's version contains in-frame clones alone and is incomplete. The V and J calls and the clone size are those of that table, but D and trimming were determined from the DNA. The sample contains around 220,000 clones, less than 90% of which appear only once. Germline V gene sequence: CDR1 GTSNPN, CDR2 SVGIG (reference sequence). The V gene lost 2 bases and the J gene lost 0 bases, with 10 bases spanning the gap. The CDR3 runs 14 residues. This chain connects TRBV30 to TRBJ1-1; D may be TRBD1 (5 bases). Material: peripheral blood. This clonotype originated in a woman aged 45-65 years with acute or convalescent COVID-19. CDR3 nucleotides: TGTGCCTGGAGTCTGGGGCAGTTGAACACTGAAGCTTTCTTT. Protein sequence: CAWSLGQLNTEAFF.